These 25 T cell receptor beta chains share one sample of origin, sequenced in a study of cytomegalovirus exposure and HLA in healthy donors. PCR was performed using 60 Vbeta and 13 Jbeta primers. Sequencing used immunoSEQ multiplex PCR; TCRdb keeps in-frame clones, though not all of them. The sample lists 120,000 to 150,000 clones, 70% to 80% occurring once. Specimen: PBMCs. These TCRs come from a woman aged 45-60 years in good health and CMV-seropositive.

The CDR3, as DNA: TGTGCCAGCAGTGTCGGACTAGCGGGGGTCTACGAGCAGTACTTC. It yields the protein CASSVGLAGVYEQYF. V and J are TRBV27 and TRBJ2-5; 13 bases align to TRBD2. The DNA end is a closer match to TRBJ2-7, so the J assignment may be wrong. This CDR3 region has 15 residues. Germline values: CDR1 MNHEY, CDR2 SMNVEV (reference sequence).

V and J are TRBV7-3 and TRBJ2-5; 9 bases are shared with TRBD2. This CDR3 region has 13 residues. From germline, CDR1 is SGHTA and CDR2 FQGTGA. The junction had 4 bases not matched to a gene; V was cut back by 6 bases and J by 5 bases. The CDR3 bases are TGTGCCAGCAGTCGCGGGGGGGAGGAGACCCAGTACTTC. Translating gives CASSRGGEETQYF.

With respect to this clone: The sample contains more than one DNA sequence encoding this CDR3. The J gene is TRBJ2-1, the V gene TRBV28; 9 bases match TRBD1. The V gene's germline CDR1 is MDHEN and CDR2 SYDVKM. This CDR3 spans 14 amino acids. After removal of 10 bases from V and 7 bases from J, the junction contained 11 bases not matched to a gene. The CDR3 DNA reads as TGTGCCACGTTTCCCGGGACAGGGACTAATGAGCAGTTCTTC. The encoded protein is CATFPGTGTNEQFF.

CDR3: CASSPGHSFSGNTIYF. CDR3 bases: TGTGCCAGCAGCCCGGGACATTCCTTCTCTGGAAACACCATATATTTT. The V and J genes are TRBV5-8 and TRBJ1-3; perhaps TRBD1 as D (6 bases). The length of the CDR3 is 16 residues. From germline, CDR1 is SGHTS and CDR2 YDEGEE. V was trimmed by 4 bases and J by 0 bases, leaving 14 bases between them. Supplemented by reference TRBV5-8 and TRBJ1-3, the full variable domain reads EAGVTQSPTHLIKTRGQQATLRCSPISGHTSVYWYQQALGLGLQFLLWYDEGEERNRGNFPPRFSGRQFPNYSSELNVNALELEDSALYLCASSPGHSFSGNTIYFGEGSWLTVV.

The V and J genes are TRBV30 and TRBJ1-1, with no clear D. CDR3 length equals 14 residues. Germline CDR1 GTSNPN, CDR2 SVGIG (reference sequence). With 4 bases removed from V and 4 bases from J, the gap between germline ends came to 16 bases. CDR3 DNA: TGTGCCTGGAACCAACACGGCGGGGTCACTGAAGCTTTCTTT. Amino acids: CAWNQHGGVTEAFF.

V gene TRBV5-1 combines with J gene TRBJ2-7; TRBD2 aligns across 9 bases. The CDR3 has 14 residues. The germline CDR1 and CDR2 sequences are SGHRS and YFSETQ. Unmatched junction bases numbered 2, after V lost 2 bases and J lost 2 bases. The CDR3 sequence is CASSFAGGPYEQYF. Written as DNA, the CDR3 is TGCGCCAGCAGCTTTGCGGGGGGGCCCTACGAGCAGTACTTC.

V gene TRBV6-1 combines with J gene TRBJ1-5, with D perhaps TRBD1 (5 bases). Germline loops: CDR1 MNHNS, CDR2 SASEGT. Between the trimmed V and J ends, which lost 6 bases and 6 bases, there was a span of 15 bases. The CDR3 is made up of 14 amino acids. The CDR3 nucleotides are TGTGCCAGCAGGAATCCCGCGCAGGGTCAGCCCCAGCATTTT. This encodes CASRNPAQGQPQHF.

The chain is built from TRBV5-6 and TRBJ1-2; unclear D gene. V shed 1 base and J shed 12 bases, with 13 bases lying between them. Germline V gene lookup returns CDR1 SGHDT and CDR2 YYEEEE. The length of the CDR3 is 12 residues. CDR3 region: CASSLHLKSDTF. CDR3 sequence (DNA): TGTGCCAGCAGCTTGCATTTGAAGAGCGACACCTTC.

The gene calls are TRBV5-6 and TRBJ1-1, with no clear D. From germline, CDR1 is SGHDT and CDR2 YYEEEE. The ends were cut back, 0 bases at V and 5 bases at J, with 8 bases in the middle. The CDR3 runs to 13 residues. The CDR3 sequence: CASSLGRGTEAFF. The DNA for the CDR3 is TGTGCCAGCAGCTTGGGGAGAGGGACTGAAGCTTTCTTT. The entire variable domain, with the rest obtained from reference TRBV5-6 and TRBJ1-1, is as follows: DAGVTQSPTHLIKTRGQQVTLRCSPKSGHDTVSWYQQALGQGPQFIFQYYEEEERQRGNFPDRFSGHQFPNYSSELNVNALLLGDSALYLCASSLGRGTEAFFGQGTRLTVV.

The rearrangement uses TRBV28 and TRBJ2-2, with a weak D call TRBD2 (5 bases). Germline V gives CDR1 MDHEN, CDR2 SYDVKM. Trimming took 8 bases from V and 4 from J, leaving 11 bases between them. The CDR3 has 13 residues. The CDR3 loop is CASGRTVTGELFF. In DNA form, the CDR3 reads TGTGCCAGCGGCCGGACTGTCACCGGGGAGCTGTTTTTT.

This clone was seen just once. The chain couples TRBV5-1 to TRBJ1-2; the D is unclear. Germline values: CDR1 SGHRS, CDR2 YFSETQ. This CDR3 has 14 residues. V lost 2 bases to trimming and J lost 4 bases, with 12 bases between them. This CDR3 reads CASSFEVNSYGYTF. The CDR3 bases are TGCGCCAGCAGCTTTGAAGTAAACAGCTATGGCTACACCTTC.

The rearrangement joins TRBV28 to TRBJ2-5; D is ambiguous. Trimming took off 2 bases at V and 2 bases at J, with 6 bases between the two ends. CDR1 and CDR2 from the germline V gene are MDHEN and SYDVKM. The CDR3 runs 13 residues. The CDR3 sequence: CASSLGQQETQYF. The DNA for the CDR3 is TGTGCCAGCAGTTTAGGGCAGCAAGAGACCCAGTACTTC.

This clone was picked up one time. The J gene is TRBJ1-5, the V gene TRBV6-1; 11 positions agree with TRBD1. The CDR3 extends over 18 amino acids. The V segment lost 3 bases and the J segment 9 bases; nucleotides outside the gene matches: 16. CDR1 and CDR2 (germline): MNHNS, SASEGT. The CDR3 sequence is CASSEPDRGPARYAPQHF. The CDR3 DNA is TGTGCCAGCAGTGAGCCGGACAGGGGGCCGGCCCGTTATGCGCCCCAGCATTTT.

The chain combines TRBV6-6 with TRBJ2-3; TRBD2 is a possible D gene (6 bases). Per the germline V gene, CDR1 is MNHNY and CDR2 is SVGAGI (reference sequence). This CDR3 spans 15 amino acids. The germline V and J ends were trimmed by 2 bases and 0 bases, with 9 bases remaining between them. The CDR3 DNA reads TGTGCCAGCAGTTACGGCGGGGATAGCACAGATACGCAGTATTTT. This codes for CASSYGGDSTDTQYF.

The DNA for the CDR3 is TGCAGCGCTCGGACAGTTCGAAACACTGAAGCTTTCTTT. It is translated as CSARTVRNTEAFF. The chain combines TRBV29-1 with TRBJ1-1; maybe TRBD1 (6 bases). Germline CDR1 reads SQVTM; CDR2 reads ANQGSEA. V was pared by 7 bases and J by 2 bases, with 14 bases between. This CDR3 is 13 amino acids long. The full variable domain, rest sourced from reference TRBV29-1 and TRBJ1-1, is SAVISQKPSRDICQRGTSLTIQCQVDSQVTMMFWYRQQPGQSLTLIATANQGSEATYESGFVIDKFPISRPNLTFSTLTVSNMSPEDSSIYLCSARTVRNTEAFFGQGTRLTVV.

The CDR3 coding sequence is TGTGCCAGCAGTTTACAGGCAGGGGAAACCTACGAGCAGTACTTC. Amino acid sequence: CASSLQAGETYEQYF. V is TRBV27 and J is TRBJ2-7; tentative D call: TRBD1 (6 bases). Trimming took off 2 bases at V and 2 bases at J, with 13 bases between the two ends. Per germline, CDR1 MNHEY and CDR2 SMNVEV (reference sequence). This CDR3 has 15 amino acids.

This chain uses TRBV5-1 with TRBJ1-6; 8 nucleotides match TRBD1. The ends lost 1 base at V and 6 bases at J; junction bases unmatched: 0. Per germline, CDR1 SGHRS and CDR2 YFSETQ. The CDR3 totals 14 residues. The CDR3 protein is CASSLTGGNSPLHF. The CDR3 DNA reads TGCGCCAGCAGCTTGACAGGGGGTAATTCACCCCTCCACTTT.

The V gene is TRBV27, the J gene TRBJ2-5; 12 bases align to TRBD2. This CDR3 contains 15 residues. The V gene's germline CDR1 is MNHEY and CDR2 SMNVEV (reference sequence). V lost 8 bases, J lost 2 bases, and 6 bases stayed unmatched. CDR3 protein: CASCTSGGPQETQYF. The CDR3 nucleotides read TGTGCCAGCTGCACTAGCGGGGGGCCGCAAGAGACCCAGTACTTC.

A few counts support this clone. The rearrangement links TRBV5-1 to TRBJ2-3; TRBD2 aligns across 10 bases. CDR3 length: 15 residues. Germline V gene sequence: CDR1 SGHRS, CDR2 YFSETQ. Unmatched junction bases numbered 1, after V lost 3 bases and J lost 0 bases. The CDR3 DNA is TGCGCCAGCAGCTCACTAGCGGGGAGCACAGATACGCAGTATTTT. Translation: CASSSLAGSTDTQYF.

This clone came up once. This chain connects TRBV6-5 to TRBJ1-3, with TRBD1 identical over 9 bases. Germline-derived CDR1 and CDR2 are MNHEY and SVGAGI. The CDR3 has 16 residues. The V segment lost 1 base and the J segment 0 bases; nucleotides outside the gene matches: 1. This chain's CDR3 is CASSYLGQGSGNTIYF. CDR3 sequence (DNA): TGTGCCAGCAGTTACTTGGGACAGGGCTCTGGAAACACCATATATTTT.

The chain combines TRBV7-3 with TRBJ2-1; 8 bases align to TRBD2. Trimming took 4 bases from V and 8 from J; bases not matched to a gene: 7. CDR1 is SGHTA and CDR2 is FQGTGA in the germline V gene. This CDR3 has 14 residues. This CDR3 is CASSSTSATDEQFF. As DNA, the CDR3 is TGTGCCAGCAGCTCGACTAGCGCGACGGATGAGCAGTTCTTC.

This chain links TRBV28 with TRBJ1-2, with 8 bases aligning to TRBD1. In germline, CDR1 is MDHEN, CDR2 SYDVKM. The CDR3 has 14 residues. J gave up 4 bases and V 5 bases, and 6 bases lay outside the gene matches. The CDR3 is CASSTPGQAYGYTF. The CDR3 bases are TGTGCCAGCAGTACGCCGGGACAGGCCTATGGCTACACCTTC.

The chain recombines TRBV5-5 with TRBJ1-6, with D tentatively TRBD1 (5 bases). CDR3 size: 14 residues. Germline V gives CDR1 SGHKS, CDR2 YYEKEE (reference sequence). The V end lost 0 bases, the J end lost 8 bases, and 9 bases lay between the germline ends. The CDR3 here is CASSLVGRDSPLHF. DNA for the CDR3: TGTGCCAGCAGCTTGGTTGGCAGGGATTCACCCCTCCACTTT.

This clone was counted a single time. One end of the junction is discordant with germline, which a read error may explain. The chain has TRBV13 and TRBJ1-2; TRBD1 aligns across 8 bases. The CDR3 totals 15 residues. The germline gives CDR1 PRHDT, CDR2 FYEKMQ (reference sequence). CDR3: CASSIGTGFNYGYTF. DNA of the CDR3: TGTGCCAGCAGCATAGGGACAGGCTTTAACTATGGCTACACCTTC.

CDR3 loop: CASSRQGGENEQFF. In DNA, the CDR3 is TGTGCCAGCAGTCGACAGGGCGGCGAGAATGAGCAGTTCTTC. The rearrangement uses TRBV25-1 and TRBJ2-1, with TRBD1 matching over 7 bases. The CDR3 length is 14 residues. From germline, CDR1 is MGHDK and CDR2 SYGVNS. Trimming cost V 5 bases and J 7 bases; bases outside gene matches: 8. The full variable domain, completed using reference TRBV25-1 and TRBJ2-1, is EADIYQTPRYLVIGTGKKITLECSQTMGHDKMYWYQQDPGMELHLIHYSYGVNSTEKGDLSSESTVSRIRTEHFPLTLESARPSHTSQYLCASSRQGGENEQFFGPGTRLTVL.